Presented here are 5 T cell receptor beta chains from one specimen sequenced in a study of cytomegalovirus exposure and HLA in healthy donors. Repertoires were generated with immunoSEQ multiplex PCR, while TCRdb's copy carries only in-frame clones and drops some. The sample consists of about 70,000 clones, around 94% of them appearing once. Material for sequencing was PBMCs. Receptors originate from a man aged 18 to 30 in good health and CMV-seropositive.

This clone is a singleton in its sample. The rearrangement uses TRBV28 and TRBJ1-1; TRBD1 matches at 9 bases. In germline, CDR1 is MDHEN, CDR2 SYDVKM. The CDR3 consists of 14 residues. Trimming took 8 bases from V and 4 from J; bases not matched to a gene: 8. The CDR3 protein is CASRIQGAGTEAFF. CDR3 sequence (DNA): TGTGCCAGCCGAATACAGGGGGCTGGCACTGAAGCTTTCTTT.

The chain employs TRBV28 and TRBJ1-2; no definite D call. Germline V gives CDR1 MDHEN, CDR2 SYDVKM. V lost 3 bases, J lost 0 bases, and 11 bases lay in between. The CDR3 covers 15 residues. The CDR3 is CASSFALTPNYGYTF. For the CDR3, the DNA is TGTGCCAGCAGTTTTGCCCTCACTCCTAACTATGGCTACACCTTC.

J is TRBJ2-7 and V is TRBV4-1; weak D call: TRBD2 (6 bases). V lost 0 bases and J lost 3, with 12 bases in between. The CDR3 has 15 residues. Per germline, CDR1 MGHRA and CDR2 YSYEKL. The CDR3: CASSQDLGGYYEQYF. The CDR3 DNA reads TGCGCCAGCAGCCAAGATCTCGGGGGATACTACGAGCAGTACTTC.

Here the CDR3 DNA reads TGTGCCAGCAGCCATTCTAGCGGGAGAAAAATTAATGAGCAGTTCTTC. It is translated as CASSHSSGRKINEQFF. The V call is TRBV4-2, the J call TRBJ2-1; 10 bases fit TRBD2. CDR3 length: 16 amino acids. Unmatched junction bases numbered 9, after V lost 3 bases and J lost 7 bases. In germline, CDR1 is LGHNA, CDR2 YNFKEQ.

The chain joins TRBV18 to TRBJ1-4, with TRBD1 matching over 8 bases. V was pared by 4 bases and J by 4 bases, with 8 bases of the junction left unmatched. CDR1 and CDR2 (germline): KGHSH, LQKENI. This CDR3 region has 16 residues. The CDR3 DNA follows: TGTGCCAGCTCACACGGACAGGGTGAAGATAATGAAAAACTGTTTTTT. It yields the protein CASSHGQGEDNEKLFF.